This is a list of T cell receptor beta chains from one sample in a study of T-cell reconstitution after alpha-beta-depleted transplantation in children. TCRdb redid the calling of the PCR reads with MiXCR, one entry per CDR3 protein. The sample contains a few hundred thousand distinct CDR3 sequences, 9.7% of which appear only once. Sequencing used PBMCs from the stem cell graft donor, obtained from the stem cell graft. These receptors originate from a human donor who donated a stem cell graft to a child with SCID. Each CDR3 is given with its conserved first and last residue. The D gene is left open where the match is weak. The listing skips clone size in some rows; elsewhere it reads once, few, many or a size class.

d_call,v_call,clone_size,j_call,cdr3_aa,cdr3_nt
-,TRBV7-2,many,TRBJ1-6,CASSLTDSPLHF,TGTGCCAGCAGCTTAACGGATTCACCCCTCCACTTT
-,TRBV7-9,many,TRBJ2-7,CASSFGQGTAMEQYF,TGTGCCAGCAGCTTTGGGCAGGGGACCGCCATGGAGCAGTACTTC
-,TRBV28,-,TRBJ1-1,CASSLGRTLRAFF,TGTGCCAGCAGTTTGGGAAGGACACTTCGAGCTTTCTTT
TRBD1,TRBV5-1,many,TRBJ2-3,CASSSDRLGTDTQYF,TGCGCCAGCAGCTCGGACAGGTTGGGCACAGATACGCAGTATTTT
-,TRBV2,-,TRBJ2-7,CASRGSYEQYF,TGTGCCAGCAGGGGGAGCTACGAGCAGTACTTC
TRBD1,TRBV29-1,-,TRBJ2-7,CSARGTGEQYF,TGCAGCGCCCGAGGGACAGGCGAGCAGTACTTC
-,TRBV5-1,many,TRBJ2-1,CASSLGWAVNNEQFF,TGCGCCAGCAGCTTGGGTTGGGCAGTAAACAATGAGCAGTTCTTC
-,TRBV12-3/TRBV12-4,many,TRBJ1-6,CASSYRASNSPLHF,TGTGCCAGCAGTTACAGGGCTTCTAATTCACCCCTCCACTTT
-,TRBV6-5,many,TRBJ2-5,CASSSGRSGNGLTQYF,TGTGCCAGCAGTTCCGGACGGTCGGGTAACGGTTTGACCCAGTACTTC
TRBD2,TRBV11-2,few,TRBJ2-7,CASSPPGLAGAYEQYF,TGTGCCAGCAGTCCCCCGGGACTAGCGGGGGCCTACGAGCAGTACTTC
-,TRBV5-1,once,TRBJ2-6,CASSWGGTGGYSGANVLTF,TGCGCCAGCAGCTGGGGAGGGACAGGAGGATACTCTGGGGCCAACGTCCTGACTTTC
-,TRBV12-3/TRBV12-4,-,TRBJ1-2,CASSRTELPHPYGYTF,TGTGCCAGCAGTAGGACAGAATTGCCTCATCCCTATGGCTACACCTTC
-,TRBV10-3,many,TRBJ1-2,CATLPSRDDDYGYTF,TGTGCCACCTTACCGAGCCGGGACGATGATTATGGCTACACCTTC
-,TRBV3-1,many,TRBJ1-2,CASSPGTVYGYTF,TGTGCCAGCAGCCCCGGTACAGTTTATGGCTACACCTTC
-,TRBV5-1,many,TRBJ2-5,CASSLDRWDQETQYF,TGCGCCAGCAGCTTGGACAGGTGGGACCAAGAGACCCAGTACTTC
-,TRBV27,many,TRBJ1-3,CASSSTRGSGTIYF,TGTGCCAGCAGTTCGACCAGGGGTTCGGGAACCATATATTTT
TRBD2,TRBV20-1,many,TRBJ2-7,CSARRGGSPIHEQYF,TGCAGTGCTCGCCGCGGGGGGTCCCCCATCCACGAGCAGTACTTC
TRBD1,TRBV5-6,-,TRBJ1-4,CASSRQGGYNEKLFF,TGTGCCAGCAGCCGACAGGGGGGATATAATGAAAAACTGTTTTTT
TRBD2,TRBV4-1,many,TRBJ2-7,CASSPRGVPSYEQYF,TGCGCCAGCAGCCCGCGGGGGGTCCCCTCCTACGAGCAGTACTTC
TRBD2,TRBV20-1,many,TRBJ2-1,CSVGRGGWNEQFF,TGCAGTGTTGGGCGGGGGGGCTGGAATGAGCAGTTCTTC
TRBD2,TRBV15,-,TRBJ2-3,CATSRDFGASGGAETDTQYF,TGTGCCACCAGCAGAGATTTTGGGGCTAGCGGGGGGGCCGAGACCGATACGCAGTATTTT
-,TRBV7-6,many,TRBJ1-1,CASSLKGAEAFF,TGTGCCAGCAGCTTAAAGGGGGCTGAAGCTTTCTTT
-,TRBV7-8,many,TRBJ1-1,CASSPPTRLNTEAFF,TGTGCCAGCAGCCCACCCACGAGATTGAACACTGAAGCTTTCTTT
-,TRBV7-9,many,TRBJ2-1,CASSPDGLWRFF,TGTGCCAGCAGCCCCGACGGTTTGTGGCGGTTCTTC
TRBD1,TRBV5-1,many,TRBJ2-3,CASSWGQGGGTDTQYF,TGCGCCAGCAGCTGGGGACAGGGTGGGGGCACAGATACGCAGTATTTT
TRBD1,TRBV7-9,many,TRBJ2-7,CASSPGTGDLEQYF,TGTGCCAGCAGCCCCGGGACAGGGGATTTGGAGCAGTACTTC
-,TRBV27,many,TRBJ2-2,CASSLYGAGELFF,TGTGCCAGCAGTTTATACGGGGCCGGGGAGCTGTTTTTT
-,TRBV20-1,many,TRBJ2-7,CSARDIRDEQYF,TGCAGTGCTAGAGATATAAGGGACGAGCAGTACTTC
-,TRBV18,once,TRBJ2-1,CASSPLIGDEQFF,TGTGCCAGCTCACCACTAATTGGGGATGAGCAGTTCTTC
-,TRBV12-3/TRBV12-4,many,TRBJ1-6,CASSQEAPRYNSPLHF,TGTGCCAGCAGTCAGGAGGCTCCGCGTTATAATTCACCCCTCCACTTT
TRBD2,TRBV20-1,many,TRBJ2-5,CSARAPSGAETQYF,TGCAGTGCTAGGGCGCCTAGCGGGGCAGAGACCCAGTACTTC
TRBD2,TRBV29-1,many,TRBJ2-3,CSPWVAGGYSSTDTQYF,TGCAGCCCCTGGGTAGCGGGGGGCTATTCTAGCACAGATACGCAGTATTTT
TRBD2,TRBV5-1,many,TRBJ2-7,CASSSPTSGSVYEQYF,TGCGCCAGCAGCTCACCCACTAGCGGGAGCGTCTACGAGCAGTACTTC
TRBD1,TRBV5-1,many,TRBJ2-5,CASSLGGQGQETQYF,TGCGCCAGCAGCTTGGGCGGACAGGGCCAAGAGACCCAGTACTTC
-,TRBV5-1,many,TRBJ2-5,CASSMGMVPFQETQYF,TGCGCCAGCAGTATGGGAATGGTACCATTCCAAGAGACCCAGTACTTC
TRBD2,TRBV2,many,TRBJ2-4,CASSEALAGDQNIQYF,TGTGCCAGCAGTGAAGCGCTAGCGGGGGACCAAAACATTCAGTACTTC
-,TRBV6-5,many,TRBJ2-6,CASSYTGWGSGANVLTF,TGTGCCAGCAGTTATACAGGGTGGGGTTCTGGGGCCAACGTCCTGACTTTC
TRBD2,TRBV4-1,-,TRBJ2-3,CASSQGPGGATDTQYF,TGCGCCAGCAGCCAAGGCCCGGGGGGGGCGACAGATACGCAGTATTTT
-,TRBV7-9,few,TRBJ1-6,CASSFSGNLNSPLHF,TGTGCCAGCAGCTTCTCAGGGAATTTAAATTCACCCCTCCACTTT
-,TRBV5-1,many,TRBJ2-5,CASSLGIPYQETQYF,TGCGCCAGCAGCTTGGGGATTCCGTACCAAGAGACCCAGTACTTC
-,TRBV5-1,many,TRBJ2-1,CASSLGNRDEQFF,TGCGCCAGCAGCTTGGGTAATAGGGATGAGCAGTTCTTC
TRBD1,TRBV6-1,many,TRBJ1-6,CASLQGQTLNSPLHF,TGTGCCAGTTTACAGGGACAGACTCTTAATTCACCCCTCCACTTT
TRBD1,TRBV5-1,many,TRBJ2-5,CASSVRQGDGETQYF,TGCGCCAGCAGCGTCAGACAGGGAGATGGGGAGACCCAGTACTTC
-,TRBV7-2,-,TRBJ2-3,CASSLQGQGTDTQYF,TGTGCCAGCAGCTTACAAGGGCAGGGCACAGATACGCAGTATTTT
TRBD1,TRBV5-1,many,TRBJ1-6,CASSFRPGTEPSSLHF,TGCGCCAGCAGCTTTCGACCCGGGACAGAGCCATCGTCCCTCCACTTT
-,TRBV12-3/TRBV12-4,many,TRBJ1-5,CASSSRGGNQPQHF,TGTGCCAGCAGTTCCAGGGGTGGCAATCAGCCCCAGCATTTT
TRBD1,TRBV20-1,many,TRBJ1-2,CSYPGQGFYGYTF,TGCAGCTACCCGGGACAGGGATTCTATGGCTACACCTTC
TRBD2,TRBV20-1,many,TRBJ2-5,CSALHNRGFRGGETQYF,TGCAGTGCTTTGCACAACCGGGGGTTTCGCGGGGGTGAGACCCAGTACTTC
-,TRBV13,-,TRBJ2-1,CASRPRSPYNEQFF,TGTGCCAGCAGACCGAGGAGCCCCTACAATGAGCAGTTCTTC
-,TRBV3-1,many,TRBJ2-5,CASSQRARGSQETQYF,TGTGCCAGCAGCCAAAGGGCGCGGGGATCCCAAGAGACCCAGTACTTC
-,TRBV15,few,TRBJ2-7,CATSSPGLRPYEQYF,TGTGCCACCAGCAGCCCAGGGTTACGGCCCTACGAGCAGTACTTC